This T cell receptor (beta chain) was documented in a study of blood T cell repertoires in COVID-19. The overall study: The United States, Italy and Spain supplied acute and convalescent COVID-19 samples. The cDNA or gDNA used as material had been derived from T cells, B-cell-depleted T cells, or PBMCs.

Germline loops: CDR1 MDHEN, CDR2 SYDVKM. J lost 5 bases, V lost 10 bases, and 9 bases had no gene match. The CDR3 length is 13 residues. Original data processing: Cell counts per sample came from amplifying reference gene primers. Assay: immunoSEQ multiplex PCR; the TCRdb copy retains only in-frame clones and omits some. V and J calls plus clone size are reproduced from that table; the DNA served to infer D and trimming. The sample has 200,000 to 250,000 clones, 84% seen once. The TCR sequence derives from a man over 45 with active or convalescent COVID-19. The specimen was peripheral blood. This chain connects TRBV28 to TRBJ2-7; 9 bases are a match to TRBD2. CDR3 DNA: TGTGCCACCACGGGACTAGCTCGGCACGAGCAGTACTTC. Protein sequence: CATTGLARHEQYF.